The 29 T cell receptor beta chains listed next were all sequenced from one sample in a study of long-term antiretroviral therapy in people with HIV. At survey level, the immunoSEQ assay was run in its v3.0 version. Sequencing was performed with immunoSEQ multiplex PCR; in TCRdb, only in-frame clones are kept and a portion is missing. Found here are approximately 12,000 clones, 82% of them singletons; the top ten hold around a sixth. The sample in question was unsorted PBMCs, obtained 8.2 years after starting antiretroviral therapy. All receptors come from a man over 45 with HIV.

The J gene is TRBJ2-3, the V gene TRBV13, with 8 bases lining up with TRBD2. The trim removed 4 bases at V and 3 bases at J, leaving 6 bases unmatched. Germline loops: CDR1 PRHDT, CDR2 FYEKMQ (reference sequence). This CDR3 has 15 amino acids. CDR3 coding DNA: TGTGCCAGCAGCTCCGGGACTAGAAGAACAGATACGCAGTATTTT. Its protein product is CASSSGTRRTDTQYF.

The V and J genes are TRBV19 and TRBJ1-4; no definite D call. CDR1 LNHDA and CDR2 SQIVND come from the germline V gene (reference sequence). Trimming removed 3 bases at V and 0 bases at J, with 8 bases between. The CDR3 has 15 amino acids. The CDR3 bases are TGTGCCAGTAGTATCCCACGGACAACTAATGAAAAACTGTTTTTT. As protein: CASSIPRTTNEKLFF. Full variable domain (rest looked up from reference TRBV19 and TRBJ1-4): DGGITQSPKYLFRKEGQNVTLSCEQNLNHDAMYWYRQDPGQGLRLIYYSQIVNDFQKGDIAEGYSVSREKKESFPLTVTSAQKNPTAFYLCASSIPRTTNEKLFFGSGTQLSVL.

V gene TRBV2 combines with J gene TRBJ1-3; 8 bases agree with TRBD1. This CDR3 is built from 14 residues. Germline V gene lookup returns CDR1 SNHLY and CDR2 FYNNEI. V gave up 8 bases and J gave up 7 bases; unmatched junction bases: 10. The CDR3 region has the DNA TGTGCCAGCGGGAGCGACAGGGGACCTAACACCATATATTTT. Protein: CASGSDRGPNTIYF.

V usage is TRBV19 and J usage is TRBJ2-5; D remains unclear. Trimming cost V 3 bases and J 0 bases, with 8 bases left between them. The CDR3 consists of 14 residues. The germline V gene has CDR1 LNHDA and CDR2 SQIVND (reference sequence). CDR3 region: CASSMAGDQETQYF. The CDR3, as DNA: TGTGCCAGTAGTATGGCAGGTGACCAAGAGACCCAGTACTTC.

V and J are TRBV9 and TRBJ1-5, with 8 bases aligning to TRBD1. V lost 3 bases to trimming and J lost 4 bases; unmatched junction nucleotides: 6. Germline V gene data show CDR1 as SGDLS and CDR2 as YYNGEE. The CDR3 runs to 15 residues. The chain's CDR3 is CASSDRDRPNQPQHF. CDR3 bases: TGTGCCAGCAGCGACCGGGACAGGCCGAATCAGCCCCAGCATTTT.

This chain connects TRBV11-1 to TRBJ1-1; weak D call: TRBD1 (5 bases). V was pared by 0 bases and J by 4 bases, with 12 bases between. The CDR3 has 15 residues. Germline V lookup: CDR1 SGHAT, CDR2 FQDESV (reference sequence). The CDR3, as DNA: TGTGCCAGCAGCTTAGCGTCGACAGAGGGCACTGAAGCTTTCTTT. Translation gives CASSLASTEGTEAFF.

This rearrangement joins TRBV7-9 to TRBJ2-7; D is perhaps TRBD1 or TRBD2 (5 bases each). Trimming left V 4 bases short and J 4 bases short, with 14 bases between. CDR3 length: 14 residues. Germline CDR1 is SEHNR and CDR2 is FQNEAQ (reference sequence). CDR3 region: CASSSDGARYEQYF. The CDR3 DNA is TGTGCCAGCAGCTCCGACGGGGCGAGATACGAGCAGTACTTC.

The gene calls are TRBV19 and TRBJ1-1, with D maybe TRBD1 (5 bases). Trimming removed 5 bases at V and 0 bases at J, with 10 bases between. Germline loops: CDR1 LNHDA, CDR2 SQIVND (reference sequence). The CDR3 length is 14 residues. The CDR3 sequence is CASSHDSLNTEAFF. CDR3 coding DNA: TGTGCCAGTAGTCATGACAGCTTGAACACTGAAGCTTTCTTT. Based on the CDR3 plus reference TRBV19 and TRBJ1-1, the full variable domain is DGGITQSPKYLFRKEGQNVTLSCEQNLNHDAMYWYRQDPGQGLRLIYYSQIVNDFQKGDIAEGYSVSREKKESFPLTVTSAQKNPTAFYLCASSHDSLNTEAFFGQGTRLTVV.

V gene TRBV7-9 combines with J gene TRBJ2-5; 9 bases map to TRBD2. Germline trimming cut 1 base from V and 5 bases from J; bases unmatched to any gene: 14. Germline loops: CDR1 SEHNR, CDR2 FQNEAQ (reference sequence). The CDR3 loop spans 18 amino acids. The CDR3 nucleotides are TGTGCCAGCAGCTTAGGAATAGCGGGGGCCTCTCGGGGGGAGACCCAGTACTTC. This gives the protein CASSLGIAGASRGETQYF.

This chain links TRBV4-1 with TRBJ2-3; a weak D match, TRBD2 (7 bases). The V gene lost 0 bases and the J gene lost 0 bases, with 19 bases spanning the gap. Germline CDR1 MGHRA, CDR2 YSYEKL. The CDR3 consists of 19 residues. CDR3 protein: CASSQDRDRRGPSTDTQYF. DNA for the CDR3: TGCGCCAGCAGCCAAGATAGGGATCGGCGGGGGCCTAGCACAGATACGCAGTATTTT.

This clone was recorded only once. The chain carries TRBV10-2 and TRBJ2-3; weak D call: TRBD2 (7 bases). The CDR3 consists of 15 residues. V shed 4 bases and J shed 0 bases, with 11 bases lying between them. The germline CDR1 and CDR2 sequences are WSHSY and SAAADI. The CDR3 sequence: CASSVGGASTDTQYF. In nucleotides, the CDR3 is TGCGCCAGCAGTGTTGGGGGGGCTAGCACAGATACGCAGTATTTT.

The chain links TRBV30 to TRBJ2-3, with D maybe TRBD1 (6 bases). Germline CDR1 reads GTSNPN; CDR2 reads SVGIG (reference sequence). V shed 0 bases and J shed 4 bases, with 14 bases lying between them. The CDR3 is made up of 15 amino acids. The DNA for the CDR3 is TGTGCCTGGAGTGTACAATTGGGGGCCGCAGATACGCAGTATTTT. It yields the protein CAWSVQLGAADTQYF.

The rearrangement uses TRBV2 and TRBJ2-1; D remains ambiguous. The V end was cut by 2 bases, the J end by 0 bases, with 11 bases between. Germline V gene sequence: CDR1 SNHLY, CDR2 FYNNEI. The CDR3 contains 16 residues. This CDR3 is CASSEMLLGSYNEQFF. The DNA of the CDR3 is TGTGCCAGCAGTGAAATGCTCCTCGGCTCCTACAATGAGCAGTTCTTC. Complete variable domain (other parts from reference TRBV2 and TRBJ2-1): EPEVTQTPSHQVTQMGQEVILRCVPISNHLYFYWYRQILGQKVEFLVSFYNNEISEKSEIFDDQFSVERPDGSNFTLKIRSTKLEDSAMYFCASSEMLLGSYNEQFFGPGTRLTVL.

This rearrangement joins TRBV30 to TRBJ1-1; D perhaps matches TRBD1 (5 bases). Trimming removed 5 bases at V and 11 bases at J, with 15 bases between. The CDR3 runs to 11 residues. The germline V gene encodes CDR1 GTSNPN and CDR2 SVGIG (reference sequence). CDR3 sequence (DNA): TGTGCCTGGGACGAACCGGGGCCTGCTTTCTTT. It is translated as CAWDEPGPAFF.

This clone occurred a few times. This chain joins TRBV6-5 and TRBJ1-1; TRBD1 is a possible D gene (5 bases). Trimming removed 4 bases at V and 5 bases at J, with 14 bases between. From germline, CDR1 is MNHEY and CDR2 SVGAGI. The CDR3 runs to 14 residues. CDR3 sequence reads: CASSFNQGGTEAFF. CDR3 coding DNA: TGTGCCAGCAGTTTCAATCAGGGAGGGACTGAAGCTTTCTTT.

The V call is TRBV30, the J call TRBJ2-3, with 9 bases identical to TRBD2. There are 16 residues in the CDR3. CDR1 is GTSNPN and CDR2 is SVGIG in the germline V gene (reference sequence). V lost 0 bases, J lost 6 bases, and 10 bases stayed unmatched. The CDR3 loop reads CAWSVRLAARGDTQYF. For the CDR3, the DNA is TGTGCCTGGAGTGTTCGACTAGCGGCGCGTGGGGATACGCAGTATTTT.

V is TRBV6-6 and J is TRBJ2-7, with D maybe TRBD1 (6 bases). In germline, CDR1 is MNHNY, CDR2 SVGAGI (reference sequence). V was pared by 5 bases and J by 1 base, with 15 bases between. The CDR3 is 15 residues long. The CDR3 DNA reads TGTGCCAGCAGTCCGGACAGCCTTCGTTCCTACGAGCAGTACTTC. Translating it yields CASSPDSLRSYEQYF.

The chain joins TRBV30 to TRBJ2-1; D is perhaps TRBD2 (5 bases). Trimming cost V 2 bases and J 7 bases, with 6 bases left between them. Germline CDR1 reads GTSNPN; CDR2 reads SVGIG (reference sequence). The CDR3 has 11 residues. CDR3: CAWSWRNEQFF. Written as DNA, the CDR3 is TGTGCCTGGAGTTGGAGGAATGAGCAGTTCTTC.

Only a few counts were recorded for this clone. This chain connects TRBV6-5 to TRBJ2-6; D is uncertain. Trimming removed 6 bases from V and 0 bases from J, with 6 bases in between. Germline V gene lookup returns CDR1 MNHEY and CDR2 SVGAGI. The CDR3 is made up of 14 amino acids. CDR3 coding DNA: TGTGCCAGCAGACTAACCTCTGGGGCCAACGTCCTGACTTTC. Its translation is CASRLTSGANVLTF.

J is TRBJ1-1 and V is TRBV6-1; 7 bases fit TRBD1. Germline V lookup: CDR1 MNHNS, CDR2 SASEGT. J was trimmed by 7 bases and V by 2 bases; bases with no gene match: 13. The CDR3 spans 16 residues. CDR3 sequence: CASSESSDRRFDEAFF. CDR3 coding DNA: TGTGCCAGCAGTGAATCCTCGGACAGGCGGTTTGATGAAGCTTTCTTT.

This sequence joins TRBV5-5 and TRBJ2-3; the match to TRBD2 covers 8 bases. The J segment lost 7 bases and the V segment lost 3 bases, leaving 10 bases of the junction unmatched. Germline loops: CDR1 SGHKS, CDR2 YYEKEE (reference sequence). CDR3 length equals 15 residues. CDR3 residues: CASSSGGVPFHTQYF. CDR3 nucleotides: TGTGCCAGCAGCTCGGGGGGGGTCCCTTTCCATACGCAGTATTTT.

The chain is built from TRBV11-1 and TRBJ2-2; D is uncertain. V was cut by 2 bases and J by 0 bases, with 10 bases left in between. Germline V gene sequence: CDR1 SGHAT, CDR2 FQDESV (reference sequence). The CDR3 is 16 amino acids. The CDR3 DNA is TGTGCCAGCAGCTTATTAGGCGGAGCGAACACCGGGGAGCTGTTTTTT. Its protein product is CASSLLGGANTGELFF.

The chain links TRBV6-1 to TRBJ1-1; D possibly corresponds to TRBD1 (5 bases). The germline V and J ends were trimmed by 4 bases and 8 bases, with 14 bases remaining between them. The CDR3 covers 13 residues. The germline gives CDR1 MNHNS, CDR2 SASEGT. CDR3: CASSAYRNYEAFF. The CDR3 coding sequence is TGTGCCAGCAGTGCCTACAGGAATTACGAAGCTTTCTTT.

This clone showed up just a few times. The rearrangement links TRBV30 to TRBJ2-1; 9 bases line up with TRBD1. Germline V gene data show CDR1 as GTSNPN and CDR2 as SVGIG (reference sequence). The CDR3 length is 14 residues. The V gene end was trimmed by 2 bases and the J gene end by 5 bases; junction bases not matched to a gene: 4. The CDR3 region has the DNA TGTGCCTGGAGTACTGGACAGGGGAACAATGAGCAGTTCTTC. Its protein product is CAWSTGQGNNEQFF.

The chain links TRBV10-3 to TRBJ1-2; TRBD1 matches at 7 bases. J gave up 10 bases and V 1 base, and 15 bases lay outside the gene matches. The CDR3 covers 16 residues. CDR1 and CDR2 (germline): ENHRY, SYGVKD. The CDR3 sequence: CAISEFTGQDRVDYTF. The CDR3 bases are TGTGCCATCAGTGAGTTTACCGGACAGGATCGGGTTGACTACACCTTC.

This chain links TRBV19 with TRBJ2-3; a weak D match, TRBD1 (5 bases). Germline CDR1 reads LNHDA; CDR2 reads SQIVND (reference sequence). The CDR3 totals 17 residues. V was shortened by 1 base and J by 1 base, with 15 bases between the two germline ends. The CDR3 reads CASSIVFDSLGTDTQYF. The CDR3 DNA sequence: TGTGCCAGTAGTATAGTCTTCGACAGCCTGGGCACAGATACGCAGTATTTT.

V usage is TRBV19 and J usage is TRBJ2-2; D may match TRBD1 or TRBD2 (6 bases each). Per germline, CDR1 LNHDA and CDR2 SQIVND (reference sequence). Trimming removed 5 bases from V and 5 bases from J, with 12 bases in between. The CDR3 extends over 14 amino acids. CDR3 amino acids: CASSPGAATGELFF. For the CDR3, the DNA is TGTGCCAGTAGTCCGGGGGCGGCGACCGGGGAGCTGTTTTTT.

The chain carries TRBV5-1 and TRBJ2-7; TRBD2 matches at 11 bases. Germline V gives CDR1 SGHRS, CDR2 YFSETQ. Trimming took 5 bases from V and 5 from J; bases not matched to a gene: 12. The CDR3 is 16 amino acids. The DNA for the CDR3 is TGCGCCAGCAGGGCCGGGACTAGCGGCCTCCTAGACGAGCAGTACTTC. Amino acids: CASRAGTSGLLDEQYF. The variable domain in full, completed from reference TRBV5-1 and TRBJ2-7, reads KAGVTQTPRYLIKTRGQQVTLSCSPISGHRSVSWYQQTPGQGLQFLFEYFSETQRNKGNFPGRFSGRQFSNSRSEMNVSTLELGDSALYLCASRAGTSGLLDEQYFGPGTRLTVT.

The table lists this clone with a few counts. The V gene is TRBV6-5, the J gene TRBJ2-7, with D perhaps being TRBD1 or TRBD2 (5 bases each). CDR3 length: 13 residues. Trimming took off 4 bases at V and 0 bases at J, with 7 bases between the two ends. Per germline, CDR1 MNHEY and CDR2 SVGAGI. In nucleotides, the CDR3 is TGTGCCAGCAGTTCGGGACCCTCCTACGAGCAGTACTTC. This sequence encodes CASSSGPSYEQYF.